The 11 T cell receptor beta chains in this list originate from one sample, sequenced in a study of a mutant IDH1 vaccine in newly diagnosed glioma. No antigens are known for them. Time point given: week 5, during vaccination. The study gave 300 ug of mutant IDH1 20-mer peptide per vaccine dose, with topical imiquimod. Assay: immunoSEQ multiplex PCR; the TCRdb copy retains only in-frame clones and omits some. The profile shows 45,000 to 60,000 clones, around four fifths of them singletons. This material consisted of PBMCs, taken from a glioma patient whose treatment included an IDH1 peptide vaccine. All receptors come from a man aged 50 or older with glioma.

The rearrangement joins TRBV28 to TRBJ1-5, with a tentative D call TRBD1 (5 bases). V gave up 9 bases and J gave up 1 base, with 10 bases separating them. This CDR3 has 13 residues. The germline V gene encodes CDR1 MDHEN and CDR2 SYDVKM. This CDR3 reads CASGGVSNQPQHF. CDR3 DNA sequence: TGTGCCAGTGGGGGGGTAAGCAATCAGCCCCAGCATTTT.

This chain joins TRBV25-1 and TRBJ2-2; D gene uncertain. Deletions cut 7 bases from V and 4 bases from J, with 10 bases between. This CDR3 is built from 13 residues. CDR1 and CDR2 from the germline V gene are MGHDK and SYGVNS. The CDR3 bases are TGTGCCAGCACCCCGGGCGGCACCGGGGAGCTGTTTTTT. Amino acid sequence: CASTPGGTGELFF.

The table lists this clone with a few counts. The CDR3 DNA is TGTGCCTGGAGTACCACTGAAGCTTTCTTT. Translation: CAWSTTEAFF. The chain uses TRBV30 and TRBJ1-1; D ambiguous. Per the germline V gene, CDR1 is GTSNPN and CDR2 is SVGIG (reference sequence). The V gene lost 2 bases and the J gene lost 4 bases, with 2 bases spanning the gap. The CDR3 loop spans 10 amino acids.

The rearrangement joins TRBV5-4 to TRBJ1-2, with D maybe TRBD1 (5 bases). The CDR3 is 14 amino acids. The ends were cut back, 4 bases at V and 2 bases at J, with 12 bases in the middle. Germline V gene lookup returns CDR1 SGHNT and CDR2 YYREEE (reference sequence). As DNA, the CDR3 is TGTGCCAGCAGCGCCCGGGACGGGAACTATGGCTACACCTTC. This encodes CASSARDGNYGYTF.

This chain connects TRBV4-1 to TRBJ2-3; 8 bases are a match to TRBD2. V shed 4 bases and J 6 bases; nucleotides not matched to a gene: 9. From germline, CDR1 is MGHRA and CDR2 YSYEKL. CDR3 size: 15 residues. CDR3 in amino acids: CASSPTIAGWDTQYF. The CDR3 nucleotides are TGCGCCAGCAGCCCGACTATAGCGGGATGGGATACGCAGTATTTT.

In its sample, this clone was seen a few times. The chain employs TRBV6-1 and TRBJ2-2; 13 bases are shared with TRBD2. There are 14 residues in the CDR3. Germline CDR1 reads MNHNS; CDR2 reads SASEGT. Trimming cost V 7 bases and J 6 bases; bases outside gene matches: 2. The CDR3 region is CASTTSGGAGELFF. The CDR3 region has the DNA TGTGCCAGCACCACTAGCGGGGGGGCCGGGGAGCTGTTTTTT.

This clone was observed a single time. The V call is TRBV6-5, the J call TRBJ2-7, with D tentatively TRBD2 (5 bases). Trimming took 8 bases from V and 2 from J, leaving 13 bases between them. The germline V gene has CDR1 MNHEY and CDR2 SVGAGI. CDR3 size: 13 residues. CDR3 protein: CASGLGRPYEQYF. Here the CDR3 DNA reads TGTGCCAGCGGACTCGGACGGCCCTACGAGCAGTACTTC.

J is TRBJ2-2 and V is TRBV5-4, with 7 bases fitting TRBD2. The V segment lost 0 bases and the J segment 7 bases; nucleotides outside the gene matches: 3. Per germline, CDR1 SGHNT and CDR2 YYREEE (reference sequence). This CDR3 comprises 14 residues. The CDR3 nucleotides read TGTGCCAGCAGCTTGGCGGGGGGAAACGGGGAGCTGTTTTTT. Its protein product is CASSLAGGNGELFF.

J is TRBJ2-7 and V is TRBV29-1; 7 nucleotides agree with TRBD2. This CDR3 has 13 amino acids. Losses at the gene ends were 7 bases for V and 1 base for J; bases not matched to a gene: 7. Germline lookup yields CDR1 SQVTM and CDR2 ANQGSEA. This CDR3 reads CSALSGVSYEQYF. CDR3 nucleotide sequence: TGCAGCGCCCTAAGCGGGGTTTCCTACGAGCAGTACTTC.

This clone has only one observation. This chain joins TRBV7-8 and TRBJ1-2, with D hard to call. This CDR3 spans 15 amino acids. The ends were cut back, 5 bases at V and 0 bases at J, with 13 bases in the middle. The germline V gene encodes CDR1 SGHVS and CDR2 FQNEAQ. CDR3 bases: TGTGCCAGCAGCCTACTTGATGAGGCTAACTATGGCTACACCTTC. Encoded protein: CASSLLDEANYGYTF.

The chain couples TRBV10-3 to TRBJ2-2, with TRBD1 matching 7 bases. The V gene's germline CDR1 is ENHRY and CDR2 SYGVKD. Unmatched junction bases numbered 4, after V lost 0 bases and J lost 3 bases. The CDR3 totals 16 residues. As DNA, the CDR3 is TGTGCCATCAGTGAGTCCAGCGACAGGGACACCGGGGAGCTGTTTTTT. Amino acids: CAISESSDRDTGELFF.